The 30 T cell receptor beta chains given below trace back to one sample, sequenced in a study of OX40 agonist ivuxolimab in advanced cancers. Method: immunoSEQ multiplex PCR; TCRdb's copy keeps in-frame clones and lacks some. The sample lists 15,000 to 20,000 clones; about 90% were seen once. Here the sequenced sample was CD4+ or CD8+ T cells sorted from blood, taken in a trial of the OX40 agonist ivuxolimab. The receptors originated from an adult with an advanced solid tumor such as melanoma, head and neck, liver or kidney cancer.

The chain uses TRBV11-3 and TRBJ2-2, with TRBD2 matching 8 bases. Germline trimming cut 8 bases from V and 1 base from J; bases unmatched to any gene: 3. This CDR3 region has 14 residues. Germline V lookup: CDR1 SGHNT, CDR2 YENEEA. This CDR3 reads CASGLAGNTGELFF. The CDR3 DNA reads TGTGCCAGCGGGCTAGCGGGGAACACCGGGGAGCTGTTTTTT. Complete variable domain (other parts from reference TRBV11-3 and TRBJ2-2): EAGVVQSPRYKIIEKKQPVAFWCNPISGHNTLYWYLQNLGQGPELLIRYENEEAVDDSQLPKDRFSAERLKGVDSTLKIQPAELGDSAVYLCASGLAGNTGELFFGEGSRLTVL.

This clone was counted a single time. V usage is TRBV6-5 and J usage is TRBJ2-7; TRBD1 aligns across 8 bases. This CDR3 is 15 amino acids long. The J segment lost 2 bases and the V segment lost 6 bases, leaving 9 bases of the junction unmatched. The germline CDR1 and CDR2 sequences are MNHEY and SVGAGI. CDR3 protein: CASSFGQGATYEQYF. The CDR3 DNA follows: TGTGCCAGCAGCTTTGGACAGGGCGCCACCTACGAGCAGTACTTC.

This clone was seen only once. The chain combines TRBV5-6 with TRBJ2-2; weak D call: TRBD1 (6 bases). There are 14 residues in the CDR3. Trimming cost V 7 bases and J 1 base, with 11 bases left between them. Germline lookup yields CDR1 SGHDT and CDR2 YYEEEE. The CDR3 nucleotides read TGTGCCAGCGACAGGTCTGGGAACACCGGGGAGCTGTTTTTT. Amino acids: CASDRSGNTGELFF.

A few counts support this clone. The sample contains more than one DNA sequence encoding this CDR3. The rearrangement uses TRBV19 and TRBJ1-1; a possible D gene is TRBD1 (5 bases). The CDR3 consists of 12 residues. Per the germline V gene, CDR1 is LNHDA and CDR2 is SQIVND (reference sequence). V lost 7 bases and J lost 1, with 7 bases in between. The CDR3 nucleotides are TGTGCCAGTAAAACAGGGAACACTGAAGCTTTCTTT. This gives the protein CASKTGNTEAFF.

Only one count was recorded for this clone. The chain recombines TRBV7-2 with TRBJ2-3, with unresolved D. CDR3 length: 14 amino acids. The germline CDR1 and CDR2 sequences are SGHTA and FQGNSA. Trimming pared 3 bases from V and 4 bases from J, leaving 11 bases between. This CDR3 is CASSFSVGPDTQYF. As DNA, the CDR3 is TGTGCCAGCAGCTTTTCAGTAGGGCCAGATACGCAGTATTTT. The variable domain in full, completed from reference TRBV7-2 and TRBJ2-3, reads GAGVSQSPSNKVTEKGKDVELRCDPISGHTALYWYRQSLGQGLEFLIYFQGNSAPDKSGLPSDRFSAERTGGSVSTLTIQRTQQEDSAVYLCASSFSVGPDTQYFGPGTRLTVL.

J is TRBJ2-3 and V is TRBV4-1, with D maybe TRBD2 (5 bases). CDR1 and CDR2 from the germline V gene are MGHRA and YSYEKL. With 8 bases removed from V and 5 bases from J, the gap between germline ends came to 11 bases. This CDR3 comprises 12 residues. DNA for the CDR3: TGCGCCAGCGGGCGACGGGGAGATACGCAGTATTTT. Its translation is CASGRRGDTQYF.

This clone was detected a few times. The chain carries TRBV2 and TRBJ2-7; no definite D call. Germline V gene data show CDR1 as SNHLY and CDR2 as FYNNEI. Trimming removed 3 bases at V and 0 bases at J, with 6 bases between. This CDR3 is built from 13 residues. For the CDR3, the DNA is TGTGCCAGCAGTGAGACTGACTCCTACGAGCAGTACTTC. This translates into CASSETDSYEQYF.

The V call is TRBV5-1, the J call TRBJ2-1; D is undetermined. This CDR3 spans 14 amino acids. Per the germline V gene, CDR1 is SGHRS and CDR2 is YFSETQ. Between the trimmed V and J ends, which lost 4 bases and 8 bases, there was a span of 16 bases. CDR3 loop: CASSPRSALDEQFF. In DNA, the CDR3 is TGCGCCAGCAGCCCGCGGAGTGCTTTGGATGAGCAGTTCTTC.

The chain combines TRBV27 with TRBJ2-7; TRBD1 matches at 11 bases. The germline gives CDR1 MNHEY, CDR2 SMNVEV (reference sequence). The V segment lost 2 bases and the J segment 6 bases; nucleotides outside the gene matches: 9. This CDR3 contains 16 residues. The CDR3 DNA follows: TGTGCCAGCAGTTTACCTGGACAGGGGGCGTTGGGCGAGCAGTACTTC. Its protein product is CASSLPGQGALGEQYF.

The sample holds one count of this clone. The chain links TRBV27 to TRBJ1-5; D may be TRBD1 (5 bases). Trimming took off 4 bases at V and 5 bases at J, with 12 bases between the two ends. The CDR3 runs 14 residues. CDR1 and CDR2 from the germline V gene are MNHEY and SMNVEV (reference sequence). The CDR3 loop reads CASSSGGSDQPQHF. In DNA, the CDR3 is TGTGCCAGCAGTTCCGGGGGGAGTGATCAGCCCCAGCATTTT.

The chain couples TRBV6-4 to TRBJ2-6; 8 positions agree with TRBD1. The J segment lost 2 bases and the V segment lost 6 bases, leaving 6 bases of the junction unmatched. Germline V gene lookup returns CDR1 MRHNA and CDR2 SNTAGT. The CDR3 covers 16 residues. The CDR3 spells CASSRTGGAGANVLTF. CDR3 coding DNA: TGTGCCAGCAGCCGCACAGGGGGAGCTGGGGCCAACGTCCTGACTTTC.

This chain uses TRBV7-9 with TRBJ1-1; no reliable D call. Germline CDR1 is SEHNR and CDR2 is FQNEAQ (reference sequence). This CDR3 comprises 13 residues. V was trimmed by 5 bases and J by 0 bases, leaving 7 bases between them. The CDR3 sequence: CASSPPMNTEAFF. CDR3 sequence (DNA): TGTGCCAGCAGCCCCCCGATGAACACTGAAGCTTTCTTT.

The chain has TRBV28 and TRBJ1-4, with a possible D match to TRBD1 (6 bases). The CDR3 has 15 residues. Trimming took off 5 bases at V and 4 bases at J, with 14 bases between the two ends. The germline V gene encodes CDR1 MDHEN and CDR2 SYDVKM. The DNA of the CDR3 is TGTGCCAGCAGTCCATTGGACAGCCTTAATGAAAAACTGTTTTTT. It encodes CASSPLDSLNEKLFF.

The J gene is TRBJ2-7, the V gene TRBV25-1; TRBD2 agrees at 7 bases. V dropped 3 bases and J dropped 3; count of bases not matched to a gene: 11. The V gene's germline CDR1 is MGHDK and CDR2 SYGVNS. The CDR3 consists of 16 residues. The DNA for the CDR3 is TGTGCCAGCAGTGACTTTGGATCTCGGGGGGTCTACGAGCAGTACTTC. Translated, it gives CASSDFGSRGVYEQYF.

V is TRBV9 and J is TRBJ2-5, with a weak D call TRBD2 (7 bases). V was trimmed by 0 bases and J by 5 bases, leaving 14 bases between them. Germline CDR1 and CDR2: SGDLS and YYNGEE. The length of the CDR3 is 15 residues. CDR3 sequence: CASSVAGGHGETQYF. The DNA for the CDR3 is TGTGCCAGCAGCGTAGCGGGGGGCCACGGGGAGACCCAGTACTTC.

This clone was observed once. The rearrangement links TRBV4-2 to TRBJ1-2; 9 nucleotides align to TRBD1. Germline-derived CDR1 and CDR2 are LGHNA and YNFKEQ. The CDR3 runs 15 residues. The ends lost 5 bases at V and 5 bases at J; junction bases unmatched: 9. The CDR3 spells CASSSDRGDMYGYTF. CDR3 bases: TGTGCCAGCAGCTCGGACAGGGGCGATATGTATGGCTACACCTTC.

The CDR3 DNA sequence: TGTGCCAGCAGCTTAACCGGCCCTAACTACGAGCAGTACTTC. As protein: CASSLTGPNYEQYF. The chain recombines TRBV7-9 with TRBJ2-7; D gene uncertain. Germline assignment: CDR1 SEHNR and CDR2 FQNEAQ (reference sequence). V lost 2 bases and J 3 bases, leaving 11 bases between the germline ends. The CDR3 is 14 amino acids.

V and J are TRBV20-1 and TRBJ2-7; D gene uncertain. This CDR3 comprises 11 residues. V lost 0 bases to trimming and J lost 3 bases, with 3 bases between them. Germline V gives CDR1 DFQATT, CDR2 SNEGSKA (reference sequence). CDR3 bases: TGCAGTGCTAGAGAGGGCTACGAGCAGTACTTC. Translating it yields CSAREGYEQYF.

By frequency in the sample, this clone is medium-sized (0.01 to 0.1%). This sequence joins TRBV19 and TRBJ1-5; 11 positions match TRBD1. Germline V gene data show CDR1 as LNHDA and CDR2 as SQIVND (reference sequence). Losses at the gene ends were 3 bases for V and 4 bases for J; bases not matched to a gene: 14. This CDR3 region has 19 residues. CDR3 in amino acids: CASSIDADRGLEINQPQHF. The CDR3 DNA reads as TGTGCCAGTAGTATTGACGCGGACAGGGGGCTTGAGATTAATCAGCCCCAGCATTTT.

The DNA for the CDR3 is TGTGCCAGTAGTATAGGGGTTAGGACTGAAGCTTTCTTT. Encoded protein: CASSIGVRTEAFF. The gene calls are TRBV19 and TRBJ1-1, with D unresolved. The CDR3 runs to 13 residues. CDR1 is LNHDA and CDR2 is SQIVND in the germline V gene (reference sequence). Trimming took 1 base from V and 5 from J, leaving 8 bases between them. Drawing the rest from reference TRBV19 and TRBJ1-1, the complete variable domain is DGGITQSPKYLFRKEGQNVTLSCEQNLNHDAMYWYRQDPGQGLRLIYYSQIVNDFQKGDIAEGYSVSREKKESFPLTVTSAQKNPTAFYLCASSIGVRTEAFFGQGTRLTVV.

This clone was observed a handful of times. The chain's CDR3 is CASSPGIPGRVFADTQYF. CDR3 nucleotide sequence: TGTGCCAGCTCACCGGGGATCCCTGGCCGGGTGTTCGCAGATACGCAGTATTTT. The chain is built from TRBV18 and TRBJ2-3; the D is unclear. V dropped 3 bases and J dropped 4 bases, with 23 bases sitting between them. The V gene's germline CDR1 is KGHSH and CDR2 LQKENI. This CDR3 has 18 residues.

This clone was recorded only once. The gene calls are TRBV5-4 and TRBJ2-2; D may be TRBD1 or TRBD2 (5 bases each). V dropped 0 bases and J dropped 6 bases, with 15 bases sitting between them. CDR3 length: 16 amino acids. Germline V gene sequence: CDR1 SGHNT, CDR2 YYREEE (reference sequence). The CDR3 DNA reads as TGTGCCAGCAGCTTGGGGGTTAGAGGGGTGGCCGGGGAGCTGTTTTTT. Its protein is CASSLGVRGVAGELFF.

This rearrangement joins TRBV7-6 to TRBJ1-1; 7 bases fit TRBD1. Germline V gene lookup returns CDR1 SGHVS and CDR2 FNYEAQ. V trimming: 10 bases; J trimming: 1 base; junction bases outside the gene matches: 9. This CDR3 is 14 amino acids long. CDR3 bases: TGTGCCACCACAGCAGGGGGATCGAACACTGAAGCTTTCTTT. Translated: CATTAGGSNTEAFF. The full variable domain, rest sourced from reference TRBV7-6 and TRBJ1-1, is GAGVSQSPRYKVTKRGQDVALRCDPISGHVSLYWYRQALGQGPEFLTYFNYEAQQDKSGLPNDRFSAERPEGSISTLTIQRTEQRDSAMYRCATTAGGSNTEAFFGQGTRLTVV.

This clone was seen more than once but under ten times. This chain connects TRBV10-3 to TRBJ1-1; 9 positions agree with TRBD1. The V gene's germline CDR1 is ENHRY and CDR2 SYGVKD. V trimming: 3 bases; J trimming: 2 bases; junction bases outside the gene matches: 7. The CDR3 runs to 16 residues. CDR3 DNA: TGTGCCATCAGTGATGTTACAGGGGGCCTCAACACTGAAGCTTTCTTT. As protein: CAISDVTGGLNTEAFF.

The genes are TRBV27 and TRBJ2-1; 8 nucleotides agree with TRBD2. V trimming: 3 bases; J trimming: 0 bases; junction bases outside the gene matches: 1. Germline loops: CDR1 MNHEY, CDR2 SMNVEV (reference sequence). The CDR3 length is 15 residues. The CDR3 loop reads CASSFGGASYNEQFF. Here the CDR3 DNA reads TGTGCCAGCAGTTTCGGGGGGGCCTCCTACAATGAGCAGTTCTTC.

The chain has TRBV4-1 and TRBJ2-7, with 7 bases aligning to TRBD1. The CDR3 extends over 16 amino acids. The V and J ends lost 0 bases and 0 bases, in that order; junction bases with no gene match: 5. Germline lookup yields CDR1 MGHRA and CDR2 YSYEKL. The CDR3 DNA reads TGCGCCAGCAGCCAAGAAATGGGACAGCGCTCCTACGAGCAGTACTTC. Protein product: CASSQEMGQRSYEQYF.

The CDR3 DNA reads as TGCAGCGACCTAATAGGGGAAATGAACACTGAAGCTTTCTTT. Amino acids: CSDLIGEMNTEAFF. The V gene is TRBV29-1, the J gene TRBJ1-1; D might be TRBD1 (5 bases). V shed 7 bases and J shed 0 bases, with 15 bases lying between them. The CDR3 extends over 14 amino acids. Germline lookup yields CDR1 SQVTM and CDR2 ANQGSEA.

The chain is built from TRBV7-6 and TRBJ2-2; no clear D. V lost 5 bases and J 2 bases, leaving 3 bases between the germline ends. Germline V lookup: CDR1 SGHVS, CDR2 FNYEAQ. CDR3 length: 12 residues. In DNA, the CDR3 is TGTGCCAGCAGCCCCAACACCGGGGAGCTGTTTTTT. It is translated as CASSPNTGELFF.

The CDR3 region is CASSIGGLSSYEQYF. The CDR3 DNA follows: TGTGCCAGTAGTATAGGGGGTTTGAGCTCCTACGAGCAGTACTTC. The chain has TRBV19 and TRBJ2-7; D is uncertain. Germline loops: CDR1 LNHDA, CDR2 SQIVND (reference sequence). This CDR3 is 15 amino acids long. The V end lost 1 base, the J end lost 0 bases, and 10 bases lay between the germline ends.

V gene TRBV12-5 combines with J gene TRBJ1-1; D is possibly TRBD1 (5 bases). Looked up from germline, CDR1 is LGHNT and CDR2 is FRNRAP. V lost 7 bases to trimming and J lost 1 base, with 10 bases between them. The length of the CDR3 is 13 residues. CDR3 DNA: TGTGCTAGTGCCTCAACAGGGAACACTGAAGCTTTCTTT. This gives the protein CASASTGNTEAFF.